This TCR beta chain is drawn from a study of shared clonotypes between healthy human individuals. Among the donors, all were Caucasian adults who lived in Nashville, Tennessee. Template for every sorted-subset replicate PCR totaled about 0.2 ug DNA, some 30,000 T cell genomes. TCRdb's table, derived via immunoSEQ multiplex PCR, lists solely in-frame clones and lacks some. The sample has approximately 2.3 million clones, 93% seen once. Germline values: CDR1 ENHRY, CDR2 SYGVKD. V lost 7 bases to trimming and J lost 7 bases; unmatched junction nucleotides: 10. The CDR3 has 14 residues. Sequencing was performed on naive CD4+ T cells from PBMCs. Subset in this sample: CD45RA+ positively selected. The chain employs TRBV10-3 and TRBJ2-1; TRBD1 aligns across 7 bases. The TCR sequence derives from a man between 18 and 29 years old in good health. Some clones in this sample may be carry-over from other donors' samples. This CDR3 is CAIKVDRVRNEQFF. As DNA, the CDR3 is TGTGCCATCAAAGTAGACAGGGTCCGGAATGAGCAGTTCTTC.